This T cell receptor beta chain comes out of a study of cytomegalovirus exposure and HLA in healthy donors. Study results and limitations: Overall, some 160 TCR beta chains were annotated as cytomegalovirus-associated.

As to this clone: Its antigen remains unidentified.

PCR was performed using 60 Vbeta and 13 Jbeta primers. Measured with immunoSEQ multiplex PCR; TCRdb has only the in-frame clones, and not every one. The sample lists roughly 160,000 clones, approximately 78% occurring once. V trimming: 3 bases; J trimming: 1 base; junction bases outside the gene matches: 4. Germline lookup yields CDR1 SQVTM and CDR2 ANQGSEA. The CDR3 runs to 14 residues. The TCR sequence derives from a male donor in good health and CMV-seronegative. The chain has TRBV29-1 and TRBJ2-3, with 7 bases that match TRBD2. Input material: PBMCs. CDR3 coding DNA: TGCAGCGTTGAGGTAGCGGGCCGCACAGATACGCAGTATTTT. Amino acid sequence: CSVEVAGRTDTQYF.